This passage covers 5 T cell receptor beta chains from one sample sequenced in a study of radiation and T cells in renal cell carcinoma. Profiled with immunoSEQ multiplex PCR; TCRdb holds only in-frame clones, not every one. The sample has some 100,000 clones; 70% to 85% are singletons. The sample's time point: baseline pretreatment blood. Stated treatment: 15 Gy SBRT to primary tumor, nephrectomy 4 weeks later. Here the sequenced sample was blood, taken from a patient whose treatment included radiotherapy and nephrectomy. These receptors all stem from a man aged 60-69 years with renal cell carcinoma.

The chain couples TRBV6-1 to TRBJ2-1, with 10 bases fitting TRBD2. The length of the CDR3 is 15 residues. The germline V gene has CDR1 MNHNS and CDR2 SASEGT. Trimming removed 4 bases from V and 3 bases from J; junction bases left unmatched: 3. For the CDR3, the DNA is TGTGCCAGCAGTGTTGGACTAGCGGTCTACAATGAGCAGTTCTTC. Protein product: CASSVGLAVYNEQFF.

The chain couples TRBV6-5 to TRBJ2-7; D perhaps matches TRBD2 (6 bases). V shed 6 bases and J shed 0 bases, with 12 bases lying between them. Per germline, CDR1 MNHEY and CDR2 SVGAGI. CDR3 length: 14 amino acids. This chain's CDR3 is CASSAGMASYEQYF. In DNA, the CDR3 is TGTGCCAGCAGCGCGGGGATGGCCTCCTACGAGCAGTACTTC.

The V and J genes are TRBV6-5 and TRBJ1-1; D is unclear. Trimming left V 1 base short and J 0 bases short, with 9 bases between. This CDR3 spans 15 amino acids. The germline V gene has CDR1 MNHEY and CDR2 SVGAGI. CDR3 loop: CASSYFGIMNTEAFF. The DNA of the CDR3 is TGTGCCAGCAGTTACTTTGGGATAATGAACACTGAAGCTTTCTTT.

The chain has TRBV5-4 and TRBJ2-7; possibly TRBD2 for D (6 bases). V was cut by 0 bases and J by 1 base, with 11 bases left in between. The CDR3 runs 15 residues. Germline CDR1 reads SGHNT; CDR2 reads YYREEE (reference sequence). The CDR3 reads CASSLDPGRSYEQYF. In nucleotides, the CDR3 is TGTGCCAGCAGCTTGGATCCGGGGAGGTCCTACGAGCAGTACTTC.

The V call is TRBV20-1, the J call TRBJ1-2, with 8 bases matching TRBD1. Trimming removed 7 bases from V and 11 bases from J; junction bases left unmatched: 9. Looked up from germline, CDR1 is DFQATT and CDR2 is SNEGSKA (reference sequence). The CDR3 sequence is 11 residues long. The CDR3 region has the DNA TGCAGTGTCTTATTGACAGGGGTGTACACCTTC. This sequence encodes CSVLLTGVYTF.